The rows below give T cell receptor beta chains drawn from one sample of a study of cytomegalovirus exposure and HLA in healthy donors. Some clones are missing from TCRdb's copy, which holds only in-frame ones; the method was immunoSEQ multiplex PCR. The table lists roughly 120,000 clones, approximately 80% of them singletons. Sequenced input: PBMCs. Receptor source: a man in his forties or fifties in good health and CMV-seronegative. Each CDR3 is given with its conserved first and last residue. Each record gives: CDR3 length, J gene, clone size, D gene, V gene, CDR3 DNA, CDR3 protein. A D gene is named only where the DNA matches it firmly. Clone size is shown for a subset of rows, as once, few, many or a class of expanded clone.

len: 15; j_gene: TRBJ2-7; abundance: NA; d_gene: TRBD2; v_gene: TRBV11-3; CDR3nt: TGTGCCAGCAGGCGCCTAGGGACTAGACCCTACGAGCAGTACTTC; CDR3aa: CASRRLGTRPYEQYF
len: 13; j_gene: TRBJ1-2; abundance: NA; d_gene: NA; v_gene: TRBV6-1; CDR3nt: TGTGCCAGCAGTGAAACAGGGCCCTATGGCTACACCTTC; CDR3aa: CASSETGPYGYTF
len: 16; j_gene: TRBJ2-1; abundance: NA; d_gene: TRBD1; v_gene: TRBV7-3; CDR3nt: TGTGCCAGCAGCTTAATTGTGGGGACAGGGAAGGTTGAGCAGTTCTTC; CDR3aa: CASSLIVGTGKVEQFF
len: 15; j_gene: TRBJ2-3; abundance: NA; d_gene: TRBD2; v_gene: TRBV4-2; CDR3nt: TGTGCCAGCAGCCCCAAAGCGGGGGGGGCAGATACGCAGTATTTT; CDR3aa: CASSPKAGGADTQYF
len: 17; j_gene: TRBJ2-5; abundance: NA; d_gene: TRBD1; v_gene: TRBV15; CDR3nt: TGTGCCACCAGCAGGACCCGGGGGCAGGGGGCATTAGAGACCCAGTACTTC; CDR3aa: CATSRTRGQGALETQYF
len: 12; j_gene: TRBJ2-7; abundance: NA; d_gene: NA; v_gene: TRBV2; CDR3nt: TGTGCCAGCAGTGTTTGGGGAGCCGAGCAGTACTTC; CDR3aa: CASSVWGAEQYF
len: 16; j_gene: TRBJ2-2; abundance: NA; d_gene: TRBD2; v_gene: TRBV10-3; CDR3nt: TGTGCCATCAGCGAGCGGTCCGGGACTAGTATCGGGGAGCTGTTTTTT; CDR3aa: CAISERSGTSIGELFF
len: 16; j_gene: TRBJ1-2; abundance: once; d_gene: NA; v_gene: TRBV5-6; CDR3nt: TGTGCCAGCACCCTAATAAGCGACGCCCAACTCGGGGGCTACACCTTC; CDR3aa: CASTLISDAQLGGYTF
len: 14; j_gene: TRBJ2-5; abundance: NA; d_gene: NA; v_gene: TRBV6-5; CDR3nt: TGTGCCAGCAGGCAGGGTAGTGGGGCAGAGACCCAGTACTTC; CDR3aa: CASRQGSGAETQYF
len: 14; j_gene: TRBJ2-3; abundance: NA; d_gene: TRBD1; v_gene: TRBV7-2; CDR3nt: TGTGCCAGCAGCCGGGACAGGGGGGCAGATACGCAGTATTTT; CDR3aa: CASSRDRGADTQYF
len: 14; j_gene: TRBJ2-7; abundance: NA; d_gene: NA; v_gene: TRBV7-9; CDR3nt: TGTGCCAGCAGCTTTGGGAGCGGTTCCTACGAGCAGTACTTC; CDR3aa: CASSFGSGSYEQYF
len: 17; j_gene: TRBJ1-2; abundance: once; d_gene: TRBD1; v_gene: TRBV7-9; CDR3nt: TGTGCCAGCGATACTATAGCGCGACAGGGGGCTAACTATGGCTACACCTTC; CDR3aa: CASDTIARQGANYGYTF
len: 11; j_gene: TRBJ1-2; abundance: once; d_gene: NA; v_gene: TRBV2; CDR3nt: TGTGCCAGCATCCGTTTTGATGGCTACACCTTC; CDR3aa: CASIRFDGYTF
len: 16; j_gene: TRBJ1-3; abundance: few; d_gene: NA; v_gene: TRBV6-5; CDR3nt: TGTGCCAGCAGTTACAACAGATTAGACTCTGGAAACACCATATATTTT; CDR3aa: CASSYNRLDSGNTIYF
len: 16; j_gene: TRBJ1-1; abundance: few; d_gene: NA; v_gene: TRBV19; CDR3nt: TGTGCCAGTAGTATCCCCCCCCGGACACAACACACTGAAGCTTTCTTT; CDR3aa: CASSIPPRTQHTEAFF
len: 13; j_gene: TRBJ1-2; abundance: NA; d_gene: NA; v_gene: TRBV7-3; CDR3nt: TGTGCCAGCAGCTTAGCCCCAGGGGATGGCTACACCTTC; CDR3aa: CASSLAPGDGYTF
len: 13; j_gene: TRBJ2-4; abundance: NA; d_gene: NA; v_gene: TRBV5-6; CDR3nt: TGTGCCAGCAGCCCCGAACCGAAAAACAGTCAGTACTTC; CDR3aa: CASSPEPKNSQYF
len: 14; j_gene: TRBJ2-1; abundance: NA; d_gene: TRBD1; v_gene: TRBV11-2; CDR3nt: TGTGCCAGCAGTTTCATCAGGGGGCTGGGTGAGCAGTTCTTC; CDR3aa: CASSFIRGLGEQFF
len: 13; j_gene: TRBJ1-4; abundance: NA; d_gene: NA; v_gene: TRBV5-4; CDR3nt: TGTGCCAGCAGCTTGTCGGGGTATGAAAAACTGTTTTTT; CDR3aa: CASSLSGYEKLFF
len: 15; j_gene: TRBJ2-3; abundance: NA; d_gene: TRBD1; v_gene: TRBV4-1; CDR3nt: TGCGCCAGCAGACGAGGACAGGGACGCACAGATACGCAGTATTTT; CDR3aa: CASRRGQGRTDTQYF
len: 13; j_gene: TRBJ2-1; abundance: NA; d_gene: NA; v_gene: TRBV7-3; CDR3nt: TGTGCCAGCAGCTTAGGGGCTCCGGGTGAGCAGTTCTTC; CDR3aa: CASSLGAPGEQFF
len: 13; j_gene: TRBJ1-1; abundance: NA; d_gene: NA; v_gene: TRBV5-1; CDR3nt: TGCGCCAGCCACCCAAGCATGGAGGGGACAGCTTTCTTT; CDR3aa: CASHPSMEGTAFF
len: 15; j_gene: TRBJ1-5; abundance: NA; d_gene: TRBD1; v_gene: TRBV28; CDR3nt: TGTGCCAGCAGCTTGAGGGGGCAGTACAATCAGCCCCAGCATTTT; CDR3aa: CASSLRGQYNQPQHF
len: 15; j_gene: TRBJ1-5; abundance: NA; d_gene: TRBD1; v_gene: TRBV2; CDR3nt: TGTGCCAGCAAAGGGGGCAGGGTTACTAATCAGCCCCAGCATTTT; CDR3aa: CASKGGRVTNQPQHF
len: 13; j_gene: TRBJ2-7; abundance: NA; d_gene: NA; v_gene: TRBV5-4; CDR3nt: TGTGCCAGCAGCGGGGGGACTCTGTTGGAGCAGTACTTC; CDR3aa: CASSGGTLLEQYF
len: 15; j_gene: TRBJ1-4; abundance: NA; d_gene: TRBD1; v_gene: TRBV10-3; CDR3nt: TGTGCCATCAGGGATCCGGGACAGGATAATGAAAAACTGTTTTTT; CDR3aa: CAIRDPGQDNEKLFF
len: 15; j_gene: TRBJ1-2; abundance: NA; d_gene: TRBD1; v_gene: TRBV6-6; CDR3nt: TGTGCCAGCACCCCTCGGGACAGGGAGGTCTATGGCTACACCTTC; CDR3aa: CASTPRDREVYGYTF
len: 16; j_gene: TRBJ2-5; abundance: NA; d_gene: TRBD2; v_gene: TRBV4-3; CDR3nt: TGCGCCAGCAGCCAAGAACGAGCGGGGGGTCGAGAGACCCAGTACTTC; CDR3aa: CASSQERAGGRETQYF
len: 16; j_gene: TRBJ2-5; abundance: few; d_gene: TRBD1; v_gene: TRBV5-4; CDR3nt: TGTGCCAGCAGCTTGGCCCGTTTTAGTGACAGGGGATTTCAGTACTTC; CDR3aa: CASSLARFSDRGFQYF
len: 13; j_gene: TRBJ2-7; abundance: NA; d_gene: NA; v_gene: TRBV7-7; CDR3nt: TGTGCCAGCAGCTTAGTTGGGGGCCGGGAGCAGTACTTC; CDR3aa: CASSLVGGREQYF
len: 13; j_gene: TRBJ2-6; abundance: NA; d_gene: NA; v_gene: TRBV7-9; CDR3nt: TGTGCCAGTGAGGGGGCTGGGGCCAACGTCCTGACTTTC; CDR3aa: CASEGAGANVLTF
len: 16; j_gene: TRBJ2-7; abundance: once; d_gene: TRBD1; v_gene: TRBV4-3; CDR3nt: TGCGCCAGCAGCCAAGACCTAGGGACAGGGGCCTACGAGCAGTACTTC; CDR3aa: CASSQDLGTGAYEQYF
len: 16; j_gene: TRBJ2-2; abundance: NA; d_gene: TRBD1; v_gene: TRBV4-3; CDR3nt: TGCGCCAGCAGCCAAGCGGACAGGGCTAACACCGGGGAGCTGTTTTTT; CDR3aa: CASSQADRANTGELFF
len: 14; j_gene: TRBJ1-6; abundance: NA; d_gene: TRBD1; v_gene: TRBV16; CDR3nt: TGTGCCAGCAGCCTGACAGGGAAGGATTCACCCCTCCACTTT; CDR3aa: CASSLTGKDSPLHF
len: 14; j_gene: TRBJ2-3; abundance: NA; d_gene: NA; v_gene: TRBV7-9; CDR3nt: TGTGCCAGCAGCTCCGGACCGGAGGCAGATACGCAGTATTTT; CDR3aa: CASSSGPEADTQYF
len: 13; j_gene: TRBJ1-2; abundance: once; d_gene: NA; v_gene: TRBV7-3; CDR3nt: TGTGCCAGCAGCCCATCTGTGGGGGCTGGCTACACCTTC; CDR3aa: CASSPSVGAGYTF
len: 17; j_gene: TRBJ2-7; abundance: NA; d_gene: NA; v_gene: TRBV4-2; CDR3nt: TGTGCCAGCAGCCAAGAAGGGGGTAGCAGGGGCACCTACGAGCAGTACTTC; CDR3aa: CASSQEGGSRGTYEQYF
len: 16; j_gene: TRBJ2-4; abundance: NA; d_gene: TRBD2; v_gene: TRBV19; CDR3nt: TGTGCCAGTAGCCCGGTTGGGAGCGGGGACAAAAACATTCAGTACTTC; CDR3aa: CASSPVGSGDKNIQYF
len: 14; j_gene: TRBJ2-7; abundance: NA; d_gene: TRBD1; v_gene: TRBV6-6; CDR3nt: TGTGCCAGCAACCTAAACAGGGGCTCCTACGAGCAGTACTTC; CDR3aa: CASNLNRGSYEQYF
len: 15; j_gene: TRBJ1-3; abundance: NA; d_gene: NA; v_gene: TRBV9; CDR3nt: TGTGCCAGCAGCGTAGATGGGAGCTCTGGAAACACCATATATTTT; CDR3aa: CASSVDGSSGNTIYF
len: 14; j_gene: TRBJ1-6; abundance: NA; d_gene: NA; v_gene: TRBV11-2; CDR3nt: TGTGCCAGCAGCTTTCTAGGGGGTAATTCACCCCTCCACTTT; CDR3aa: CASSFLGGNSPLHF
len: 14; j_gene: TRBJ1-1; abundance: NA; d_gene: TRBD1; v_gene: TRBV12-5; CDR3nt: TGTGCTAGTGGTTTAGCAGGGGGCGATAGCTCAGCTTTCTTT; CDR3aa: CASGLAGGDSSAFF
len: 11; j_gene: TRBJ1-1; abundance: NA; d_gene: NA; v_gene: TRBV2; CDR3nt: TGTGCCAGCAGTCCGACTATTGAAGCTTTCTTT; CDR3aa: CASSPTIEAFF
len: 14; j_gene: TRBJ2-3; abundance: NA; d_gene: TRBD1; v_gene: TRBV19; CDR3nt: TGTGCCAGTATTTCGACAGGGACCAAGAATACGCAGTATTTT; CDR3aa: CASISTGTKNTQYF
len: 13; j_gene: TRBJ1-3; abundance: NA; d_gene: TRBD1; v_gene: TRBV6-1; CDR3nt: TGTGCCAGCAGTGAAGAGACAGGGAACACCATATATTTT; CDR3aa: CASSEETGNTIYF
len: 18; j_gene: TRBJ2-5; abundance: NA; d_gene: TRBD2; v_gene: TRBV27; CDR3nt: TGTGCCAGCAGTGGGGGACTAGCGGGGGCCGTCCGGGGTGGGACCCAGTACTTC; CDR3aa: CASSGGLAGAVRGGTQYF
len: 15; j_gene: TRBJ1-3; abundance: NA; d_gene: NA; v_gene: TRBV7-9; CDR3nt: TGTGCCAGCAGCTTAGGTTCGAGCTCTGGAAACACCATATATTTT; CDR3aa: CASSLGSSSGNTIYF
len: 12; j_gene: TRBJ1-5; abundance: NA; d_gene: NA; v_gene: TRBV28; CDR3nt: TGTGCCAGCAGTTCAGAAAGTCAGCCCCAGCATTTT; CDR3aa: CASSSESQPQHF
len: 13; j_gene: TRBJ1-1; abundance: once; d_gene: NA; v_gene: TRBV7-8; CDR3nt: TGTGCCAGCAGCCCTAAACAGGGTTCTGAAGCTTTCTTT; CDR3aa: CASSPKQGSEAFF
len: 16; j_gene: TRBJ2-5; abundance: NA; d_gene: TRBD2; v_gene: TRBV5-1; CDR3nt: TGCGCCAGCAGCACCAACAACGCGGGGGGGCGAGAGACCCAGTACTTC; CDR3aa: CASSTNNAGGRETQYF
len: 17; j_gene: TRBJ2-3; abundance: NA; d_gene: TRBD2; v_gene: TRBV7-9; CDR3nt: TGTGCCAGCAGCTTAGGGTTTGGCGGGGGGGCCTACGATACGCAGTATTTT; CDR3aa: CASSLGFGGGAYDTQYF
len: 16; j_gene: TRBJ1-6; abundance: few; d_gene: TRBD1; v_gene: TRBV7-9; CDR3nt: TGTTCCAGCAGCTTAGCCCGTGGGACAGGGAATTCACCCCTCCACTTT; CDR3aa: CSSSLARGTGNSPLHF
len: 16; j_gene: TRBJ2-3; abundance: once; d_gene: NA; v_gene: TRBV7-3; CDR3nt: TGTGCCAGCAGCCAGTTTGCGGGGTCGAGGGCAGATACGCAGTATTTT; CDR3aa: CASSQFAGSRADTQYF
len: 15; j_gene: TRBJ1-2; abundance: NA; d_gene: NA; v_gene: TRBV5-1; CDR3nt: TGCGCCAGCAGCTCGCAGGGTGGACCTAACTATGGCTACACCTTC; CDR3aa: CASSSQGGPNYGYTF
len: 16; j_gene: TRBJ2-5; abundance: NA; d_gene: NA; v_gene: TRBV7-9; CDR3nt: TGTGCCAGCAGCTCACCCAAGGGGGGGTACTTGGAGACCCAGTACTTC; CDR3aa: CASSSPKGGYLETQYF
len: 18; j_gene: TRBJ2-5; abundance: once; d_gene: TRBD1; v_gene: TRBV9; CDR3nt: TGTGCCAGCAGCAGCCGGGACAGGGGCCCCGTCGAGAGAGAGACCCAGTACTTC; CDR3aa: CASSSRDRGPVERETQYF